This TCR beta chain is drawn from a study of cytomegalovirus exposure and HLA in healthy donors. The CDR3 runs to 13 residues. V dropped 6 bases and J dropped 1 base, with 9 bases sitting between them. Germline V CDR1 and CDR2: MNHNS, SASEGT. Researchers ran the PCR with 60 Vbeta and 13 Jbeta primers. Profiling relied on immunoSEQ multiplex PCR, and the TCRdb table lists in-frame clones only, not all of them. The sample has about 200,000 clones; 86% are singletons. Sequencing used PBMCs. This receptor was identified in a woman between 25 and 40 years old in good health and CMV-seronegative. The V and J genes are TRBV6-1 and TRBJ1-1; D gene ambiguous. The chain's CDR3 is CASRRTENTEAFF. CDR3 DNA: TGTGCCAGCAGACGCACAGAGAACACTGAAGCTTTCTTT.